This T cell receptor (beta chain) stems from a study of T cell responses to AZD1222 COVID-19 vaccine. TCRdb's copy holds only in-frame clones and misses some; the assay was immunoSEQ multiplex PCR. The repertoire holds 170,000 or so clones, with over 75% as singletons. Per the germline V gene, CDR1 is SNHLY and CDR2 is FYNNEI. This CDR3 contains 13 residues. V trimming: 8 bases; J trimming: 8 bases; junction bases outside the gene matches: 11. The source is an adult in good health. The gene calls are TRBV2 and TRBJ1-2, with TRBD1 identical over 7 bases. The specimen comprised peripheral blood, sampled on day 0 of AZD1222 vaccination. CDR3 bases: TGTGCCAGCCTCGACAGGGTGGGAGGAGGCTACACCTTC. It specifies CASLDRVGGGYTF.